The next 5 T cell receptor beta chains were all read from a single sample in a study of regulatory T cells in long-lasting Graves disease. Sample time point: persistent/refractory GD, antithyroid drugs over 5 years with positive TRAb. PBMC-extracted RNA yielded the TCR library. Library construction for TCR beta used iRepertoire HTBI primers and Arm-PCR of CDR3 regions. TCRdb redid the calling of the multiplex PCR reads with MiXCR, one entry per CDR3 protein. The sample carries 350,000 to 500,000 distinct CDR3 sequences, roughly a fifth recorded once. The sequences come from peripheral blood mononuclear cells (PBMCs), collected when the disease was refractory, from a patient treated with antithyroid drugs. The receptors originated from a female donor with Graves disease.

The chain uses TRBV6-1 and TRBJ2-7; 9 bases line up with TRBD1. In germline, CDR1 is MNHNS, CDR2 SASEGT. CDR3 length: 14 residues. J was trimmed by 3 bases and V by 10 bases; bases with no gene match: 10. CDR3 loop: CATQHGTGNYEQYF. CDR3 bases: TGTGCCACCCAGCACGGGACAGGGAACTACGAGCAGTACTTC.

The gene calls are TRBV19 and TRBJ1-6; maybe TRBD1 (5 bases). The CDR3 has 14 residues. Trimming left V 6 bases short and J 5 bases short, with 11 bases between. Germline loops: CDR1 LNHDA, CDR2 SQIVND (reference sequence). CDR3 sequence: CASRVQADNSPLHF. The DNA of the CDR3 is TGTGCCAGTAGGGTACAGGCGGATAATTCACCCCTCCACTTT.

This clonotype was counted ten times or more. The chain couples TRBV28 to TRBJ2-7, with D perhaps matching TRBD1 (5 bases). Trimming removed 4 bases at V and 7 bases at J, with 8 bases between. The CDR3 is 11 residues long. Germline lookup yields CDR1 MDHEN and CDR2 SYDVKM. The CDR3 nucleotides read TGTGCCAGCAGTTGGGGCGAAGAGCAGTACTTC. This codes for CASSWGEEQYF.

This clonotype showed up just a few times. V gene TRBV20-1 combines with J gene TRBJ1-1, with D maybe TRBD1 (5 bases). The germline CDR1 and CDR2 sequences are DFQATT and SNEGSKA (reference sequence). This CDR3 contains 11 residues. The germline V and J ends were trimmed by 2 bases and 11 bases, with 12 bases remaining between them. CDR3 sequence: CSARPQGIAFF. The CDR3 region has the DNA TGCAGTGCTAGACCTCAGGGAATCGCTTTCTTT.

This sequence joins TRBV6-1 and TRBJ2-5; 9 positions match TRBD1. The CDR3 is 15 residues long. V dropped 0 bases and J dropped 6; count of bases not matched to a gene: 5. Germline V lookup: CDR1 MNHNS, CDR2 SASEGT. The DNA for the CDR3 is TGTGCCAGCAGTGAAGCGACAGGGGGTCGGAAGACCCAGTACTTC. Translating it yields CASSEATGGRKTQYF.